These 10 T cell receptor beta chains share one sample of origin, sequenced in a study of regulatory T cells in long-lasting Graves disease. HTBI primers from iRepertoire and Arm-PCR of CDR3 regions yielded the TCR beta libraries. MiXCR, run by TCRdb on the multiplex PCR reads, gives a single entry per CDR3 protein. The data show 350,000 to 450,000 distinct CDR3 sequences, 20% to 25% seen once. Specified time point: persistent/refractory GD, antithyroid drugs over 5 years with positive TRAb. The TCR library used RNA extracted from PBMCs. The starting material was peripheral blood mononuclear cells (PBMCs), obtained when the disease was refractory, from a patient treated with antithyroid drugs. The receptors shown here come from a female donor with Graves disease.

This chain uses TRBV20-1 with TRBJ2-5, with unresolved D. The CDR3 sequence is 12 residues long. The V and J ends lost 1 base and 4 bases respectively, with 7 bases between them. Germline values: CDR1 DFQATT, CDR2 SNEGSKA (reference sequence). The CDR3 reads CSARGWSETQYF. The CDR3 DNA reads TGCAGTGCTAGAGGTTGGTCAGAGACCCAGTACTTC.

At least ten counts were recorded for this clonotype. This chain links TRBV12-3 or TRBV12-4 with TRBJ2-7; TRBD2 matches 7 bases. V dropped 5 bases and J dropped 2; count of bases not matched to a gene: 3. CDR3 size: 13 residues. DNA of the CDR3: TGTGCCAGCAGTACCCGGGAGGCCTACGAGCAGTACTTC. Protein product: CASSTREAYEQYF.

This clonotype has ten or more counts. The V call is TRBV11-2, the J call TRBJ2-7; 10 nucleotides align to TRBD1. The CDR3 runs 18 residues. Germline assignment: CDR1 SGHAT and CDR2 FQNNGV. Trimming cost V 1 base and J 3 bases; bases outside gene matches: 12. CDR3 in amino acids: CASSLGAMGQGRLYEQYF. DNA for the CDR3: TGTGCCAGCAGCTTAGGGGCAATGGGACAGGGGCGCCTCTACGAGCAGTACTTC.

The chain has TRBV2 and TRBJ2-5, with TRBD2 matching over 10 bases. The length of the CDR3 is 18 residues. Germline V gives CDR1 SNHLY, CDR2 FYNNEI. Trimming took 3 bases from V and 5 from J; bases not matched to a gene: 15. CDR3 residues: CASSDGWASGSVGETQYF. CDR3 nucleotide sequence: TGTGCCAGCAGTGATGGGTGGGCTAGCGGGAGTGTGGGCGAGACCCAGTACTTC.

This chain joins TRBV2 and TRBJ2-1; 9 bases are shared with TRBD1. CDR3 length equals 14 residues. Per germline, CDR1 SNHLY and CDR2 FYNNEI. The V segment lost 6 bases and the J segment 2 bases; nucleotides outside the gene matches: 2. The CDR3 sequence: CASSGTGPYNEQFF. The CDR3 DNA reads as TGTGCCAGCAGCGGGACAGGGCCCTACAATGAGCAGTTCTTC.

This clonotype was detected many times. The rearrangement uses TRBV12-3 or TRBV12-4 and TRBJ2-7; D unclear. V was pared by 6 bases and J by 6 bases, with 9 bases between. The CDR3 extends over 11 amino acids. DNA for the CDR3: TGTGCCAGCAGCAATCTAGGCGAGCAGTACTTC. This sequence encodes CASSNLGEQYF.

In its sample, this clonotype was seen a few times. Because the CDR3's place on the DNA is in doubt, the DNA is left out and the CDR3 is given as listed by TCRdb. V is TRBV20-1 and J is TRBJ1-2. CDR1 DFQATT and CDR2 SNEGSKA come from the germline V gene (reference sequence). Inclusive of both ends, the CDR3 amounts to 16 amino acids. The CDR3 spells CSTSAGESGGLYGYTF.

A word on this clonotype: This may come from a read error, since a much larger clone is one base off. The CDR3 protein is CASSLGGRTTYEQCF. The CDR3 nucleotides are TGTGCCAGCAGCTTAGGAGGCAGAACCACCTACGAGCAGTGCTTC. V usage is TRBV11-2 and J usage is TRBJ2-7; D not resolved. The CDR3 covers 15 residues. Germline values: CDR1 SGHAT, CDR2 FQNNGV.

The chain carries TRBV4-1 and TRBJ2-3; D not resolved. Germline CDR1 MGHRA, CDR2 YSYEKL. Between the trimmed V and J ends, which lost 0 bases and 5 bases, there was a span of 15 bases. This CDR3 is built from 16 residues. The CDR3 loop reads CASSQEVGVGVDTQYF. CDR3 DNA: TGCGCCAGCAGCCAAGAAGTAGGAGTGGGTGTAGATACGCAGTATTTT.

This clonotype was picked up a small number of times. V gene TRBV5-4 combines with J gene TRBJ1-2; D not certain. This CDR3 comprises 15 residues. Looked up from germline, CDR1 is SGHNT and CDR2 is YYREEE (reference sequence). Trimming stripped 5 bases from V and 2 bases from J, with 16 bases between. In nucleotides, the CDR3 is TGTGCCAGCAGTCAGGCTGGACGAGTCAACTATGGCTACACCTTC. This codes for CASSQAGRVNYGYTF. Drawing the rest from reference TRBV5-4 and TRBJ1-2, the complete variable domain is ETGVTQSPTHLIKTRGQQVTLRCSSQSGHNTVSWYQQALGQGPQFIFQYYREEENGRGNFPPRFSGLQFPNYSSELNVNALELDDSALYLCASSQAGRVNYGYTFGSGTRLTVV.